This T cell receptor (beta chain) was retrieved from a study of blood T cell repertoires in COVID-19. About the study: Italy, Spain and the United States were the sources of the convalescent and acute COVID-19 samples. PBMCs, B-cell-depleted T cells, or T cells were the source of the cDNA or gDNA that made up the material.

Authors' data handling: Amplifying reference gene primers gave estimates of nucleated cell counts. Only in-frame clones appear in the TCRdb table, and some are missing; sequencing was by immunoSEQ multiplex PCR. The V and J calls and the clone size are those of that table, but D and trimming were determined from the DNA. The sample consists of a few hundred thousand clones, less than 90% of them appearing once. This CDR3 region has 14 residues. Germline CDR1 reads GTSNPN; CDR2 reads SVGIG (reference sequence). J was trimmed by 5 bases and V by 2 bases; bases with no gene match: 5. The gene calls are TRBV30 and TRBJ1-4, with 7 bases matching TRBD1. Sample: peripheral blood. This receptor was taken from a man aged 30 to 45 with active or convalescent COVID-19. CDR3 sequence reads: CAWSPGQPNEKLFF. Here the CDR3 DNA reads TGTGCCTGGAGTCCGGGACAGCCGAATGAAAAACTGTTTTTT.